The 30 T cell receptor beta chains presented below share a single source sample, sequenced in a study of cytomegalovirus exposure and HLA in healthy donors. The PCR made use of 60 Vbeta and 13 Jbeta primers. Repertoires were generated with immunoSEQ multiplex PCR, while TCRdb's copy carries only in-frame clones and drops some. The top ten clones hold nearly 4% of a sample with over 120,000 clones, around 79% of them seen once. Sequencing used PBMCs. The receptor source for this set is a male donor in good health and CMV-seronegative.

The table lists this clone with a count of one. This chain connects TRBV5-6 to TRBJ2-1, with 9 bases lining up with TRBD1. The ends lost 3 bases at V and 7 bases at J; junction bases unmatched: 5. Germline CDR1 and CDR2: SGHDT and YYEEEE. The CDR3 covers 14 residues. The DNA of the CDR3 is TGTGCCAGCAGCTGGACAGGGGTAGATAATGAGCAGTTCTTC. Protein: CASSWTGVDNEQFF. The complete variable domain, with remaining parts taken from reference TRBV5-6 and TRBJ2-1, reads DAGVTQSPTHLIKTRGQQVTLRCSPKSGHDTVSWYQQALGQGPQFIFQYYEEEERQRGNFPDRFSGHQFPNYSSELNVNALLLGDSALYLCASSWTGVDNEQFFGPGTRLTVL.

For the CDR3, the DNA is TGTGCCAGCAGCTTAGATCAACCTAGCGGGGCTTACAATGAGCAGTTCTTC. Its translation: CASSLDQPSGAYNEQFF. V and J are TRBV11-3 and TRBJ2-1, with TRBD2 matching over 9 bases. The CDR3 length is 17 residues. The trim removed 0 bases at V and 4 bases at J, leaving 7 bases unmatched. CDR1 and CDR2 (germline): SGHNT, YENEEA.

This clone was observed a few times. V gene TRBV5-1 combines with J gene TRBJ1-2; TRBD1 aligns across 10 bases. V shed 0 bases and J 8 bases; nucleotides not matched to a gene: 7. From germline, CDR1 is SGHRS and CDR2 YFSETQ. The CDR3 has 15 amino acids. DNA of the CDR3: TGCGCCAGCAGCTTGGAAGGGGACAGGGGTGGAGGCTACACCTTC. It codes for CASSLEGDRGGGYTF.

CDR3 amino acids: CASSYTGTGTEAFF. The CDR3 DNA follows: TGTGCCAGCAGTTACACGGGGACAGGGACTGAAGCTTTCTTT. The V and J genes are TRBV6-5 and TRBJ1-1; 9 nucleotides line up with TRBD1. Losses at the gene ends were 2 bases for V and 5 bases for J; bases not matched to a gene: 3. CDR3 length: 14 amino acids. The germline V gene encodes CDR1 MNHEY and CDR2 SVGAGI.

The chain combines TRBV14 with TRBJ1-2; tentative D call: TRBD1 (5 bases). V lost 4 bases and J 0 bases, leaving 15 bases between the germline ends. CDR3 length: 16 residues. Germline CDR1 reads SGHDN; CDR2 reads FVKESK. CDR3 region: CASSLGGTLTNYGYTF. The CDR3 region has the DNA TGTGCCAGCAGCCTGGGAGGGACCCTCACTAACTATGGCTACACCTTC.

This clone has only one observation. The chain links TRBV5-1 to TRBJ1-1, with D possibly being TRBD1 (5 bases). The germline V and J ends were trimmed by 5 bases and 0 bases, with 14 bases remaining between them. The CDR3 is 15 amino acids. In germline, CDR1 is SGHRS, CDR2 YFSETQ. This chain's CDR3 is CASSKQEGMNTEAFF. CDR3 DNA: TGCGCCAGCAGTAAACAGGAGGGCATGAACACTGAAGCTTTCTTT.

The chain has TRBV6-1 and TRBJ1-2, with TRBD1 as a possible D gene (6 bases). V was pared by 6 bases and J by 1 base, with 9 bases between. The CDR3 totals 13 residues. Germline CDR1 and CDR2: MNHNS and SASEGT. The CDR3 sequence: CASRGQNNYGYTF. Written as DNA, the CDR3 is TGTGCCAGCAGGGGACAAAATAACTATGGCTACACCTTC.

The V gene is TRBV30, the J gene TRBJ1-3; the D is unclear. Per the germline V gene, CDR1 is GTSNPN and CDR2 is SVGIG (reference sequence). The V and J ends lost 2 bases and 1 base respectively, with 6 bases between them. The CDR3 totals 13 residues. CDR3 DNA: TGTGCCTGGAGTTCCTTTTCTGGAAACACCATATATTTT. Translation: CAWSSFSGNTIYF.

The chain combines TRBV7-9 with TRBJ1-1; D is unclear. Germline-derived CDR1 and CDR2 are SEHNR and FQNEAQ (reference sequence). There are 17 residues in the CDR3. V shed 1 base and J shed 0 bases, with 15 bases lying between them. The CDR3 loop is CASSLGIGRRMNTEAFF. The CDR3, as DNA: TGTGCCAGCAGCTTAGGAATAGGCCGGCGGATGAACACTGAAGCTTTCTTT.

The rearrangement links TRBV5-4 to TRBJ2-5; D is uncertain. Germline V gives CDR1 SGHNT, CDR2 YYREEE (reference sequence). Trimming pared 4 bases from V and 5 bases from J, leaving 18 bases between. The CDR3 is 15 amino acids. The CDR3 loop is CASSLQFALGETQYF. The CDR3 DNA is TGTGCCAGCAGCCTACAGTTCGCCCTTGGGGAGACCCAGTACTTC.

This clone was seen a few times. This chain joins TRBV9 and TRBJ2-1; 15 bases are shared with TRBD2. V lost 0 bases, J lost 10 bases, and 14 bases stayed unmatched. This CDR3 is 19 amino acids long. CDR1 SGDLS and CDR2 YYNGEE come from the germline V gene. CDR3 coding DNA: TGTGCCAGCAGCGTAGTCGGGACTAGCGGGGGGCGTGGGTGGGGGGAGCAGTTCTTC. Protein product: CASSVVGTSGGRGWGEQFF.

J is TRBJ2-5 and V is TRBV6-5; 8 bases match TRBD2. Germline lookup yields CDR1 MNHEY and CDR2 SVGAGI. There are 15 residues in the CDR3. V lost 0 bases and J lost 5; bases outside the gene matches: 5. This CDR3 is CASSYSGGAGETQYF. The CDR3 coding sequence is TGTGCCAGCAGTTACTCCGGGGGGGCCGGGGAGACCCAGTACTTC.

The V call is TRBV27, the J call TRBJ2-3; 7 bases map to TRBD2. Germline CDR1 and CDR2: MNHEY and SMNVEV (reference sequence). The junction had 4 bases not matched to a gene; V was cut back by 2 bases and J by 5 bases. The CDR3 is 14 amino acids. The CDR3 loop reads CASSLAGVRDTQYF. The CDR3 DNA reads TGTGCCAGCAGTTTAGCGGGAGTGAGAGATACGCAGTATTTT.

The chain recombines TRBV18 with TRBJ2-5; 12 bases align to TRBD2. The end of the DNA is better explained by TRBJ2-7, so the J call may be wrong. The length of the CDR3 is 16 residues. From germline, CDR1 is KGHSH and CDR2 LQKENI. Here the CDR3 reads CASSPETSGSSYEQYF. In nucleotides, the CDR3 is TGTGCCAGCTCACCAGAGACTAGCGGGAGTTCGTACGAGCAGTACTTC.

V is TRBV11-2 and J is TRBJ2-1; 7 nucleotides agree with TRBD2. The CDR3 runs 14 residues. In germline, CDR1 is SGHAT, CDR2 FQNNGV. Trimming removed 5 bases from V and 9 bases from J; junction bases left unmatched: 10. CDR3: CASSPSAGVGEQFF. The CDR3, as DNA: TGTGCCAGCAGCCCAAGCGCGGGAGTTGGTGAGCAGTTCTTC.

The chain couples TRBV9 to TRBJ2-5, with TRBD2 matching over 9 bases. The J call is doubtful: the DNA matches TRBJ2-7 better. CDR1 SGDLS and CDR2 YYNGEE come from the germline V gene. The CDR3 length is 16 residues. CDR3 coding DNA: TGTGCCAGCAGCGTAGAGGCTAGCGGGGAGACCTACGAGCAGTACTTC. Its translation: CASSVEASGETYEQYF.

This chain joins TRBV19 and TRBJ2-3; possible D gene TRBD2, 7 bases. V was cut by 6 bases and J by 0 bases, with 19 bases left in between. The CDR3 consists of 17 residues. Germline lookup yields CDR1 LNHDA and CDR2 SQIVND (reference sequence). This chain's CDR3 is CASRKGGVAGSTDTQYF. The CDR3 DNA is TGTGCCAGTAGAAAGGGGGGGGTGGCAGGAAGCACAGATACGCAGTATTTT.

This clone has only a few counts. Other DNA sequences in the sample encode the same CDR3. The rearrangement uses TRBV27 and TRBJ2-1; 9 bases match TRBD2. CDR3 size: 15 residues. Trimming took 4 bases from V and 7 from J; bases not matched to a gene: 8. Germline V gene data show CDR1 as MNHEY and CDR2 as SMNVEV (reference sequence). The CDR3 sequence is CASSSAGGHVNEQFF. The CDR3 DNA reads as TGTGCCAGCAGTTCGGCGGGGGGGCACGTGAATGAGCAGTTCTTC.

The rearrangement links TRBV4-1 to TRBJ2-7, with TRBD2 matching over 11 bases. The CDR3 totals 19 residues. Trimming at V came to 1 base and at J to 5 bases, leaving 16 bases not matched to a gene. Germline-derived CDR1 and CDR2 are MGHRA and YSYEKL. In DNA form, the CDR3 reads TGCGCCAGCAGCCAAGCGGCTAGCGGGGGGCCGGGTTTCAACGACGAGCAGTACTTC. This translates into CASSQAASGGPGFNDEQYF.

The chain links TRBV4-3 to TRBJ2-2; a possible D gene is TRBD2 (6 bases). The CDR3 is 14 amino acids. Per germline, CDR1 LGHNA and CDR2 YSLEER. Trimming stripped 4 bases from V and 2 bases from J, with 8 bases between. CDR3: CASSLGTNTGELFF. The CDR3 bases are TGCGCCAGCAGCCTAGGGACTAACACCGGGGAGCTGTTTTTT.

The chain uses TRBV7-8 and TRBJ1-5, with D tentatively TRBD1 (6 bases). Trimming took 5 bases from V and 4 from J, leaving 9 bases between them. CDR1 and CDR2 (germline): SGHVS, FQNEAQ. CDR3 length: 13 residues. Written as DNA, the CDR3 is TGTGCCAGCAGCAGTGACAGGAATCAGCCCCAGCATTTT. It encodes CASSSDRNQPQHF. The entire variable domain, with the rest obtained from reference TRBV7-8 and TRBJ1-5, is as follows: GAGVSQSPRYKVAKRGQDVALRCDPISGHVSLFWYQQALGQGPEFLTYFQNEAQLDKSGLPSDRFFAERPEGSVSTLKIQRTQQEDSAVYLCASSSDRNQPQHFGDGTRLSIL.

J is TRBJ2-2 and V is TRBV6-5; 14 bases line up with TRBD2. CDR1 MNHEY and CDR2 SVGAGI come from the germline V gene. V lost 6 bases, J lost 5 bases, and 2 bases stayed unmatched. CDR3 size: 15 residues. The CDR3 loop reads CASSWTSGGTGELFF. Here the CDR3 DNA reads TGTGCCAGCAGCTGGACTAGCGGGGGGACCGGGGAGCTGTTTTTT.

This clone was seen a handful of times. The chain employs TRBV18 and TRBJ1-4, with a possible D match to TRBD1 (6 bases). V was clipped by 1 base and J by 4 bases, with 10 bases between them. This CDR3 contains 15 residues. The germline V gene has CDR1 KGHSH and CDR2 LQKENI. CDR3 sequence: CASSPRGGFNEKLFF. As DNA, the CDR3 is TGTGCCAGCTCACCACGAGGGGGATTTAATGAAAAACTGTTTTTT.

The J gene is TRBJ1-1, the V gene TRBV19; 7 bases agree with TRBD1. This CDR3 has 13 amino acids. Germline CDR1 and CDR2: LNHDA and SQIVND (reference sequence). The V segment lost 6 bases and the J segment 3 bases; nucleotides outside the gene matches: 4. The CDR3 sequence is CASRRGQDTEAFF. As DNA, the CDR3 is TGTGCCAGTAGAAGGGGGCAGGACACTGAAGCTTTCTTT. Together with reference TRBV19 and TRBJ1-1, the CDR3 gives the full variable domain: DGGITQSPKYLFRKEGQNVTLSCEQNLNHDAMYWYRQDPGQGLRLIYYSQIVNDFQKGDIAEGYSVSREKKESFPLTVTSAQKNPTAFYLCASRRGQDTEAFFGQGTRLTVV.

This clone came up a few times. This chain uses TRBV6-5 with TRBJ2-1; D is possibly TRBD2 (5 bases). The germline V gene encodes CDR1 MNHEY and CDR2 SVGAGI. V was shortened by 8 bases and J by 6 bases, with 20 bases between the two germline ends. The CDR3 spans 15 residues. The DNA for the CDR3 is TGTGCCAGCTACCGGACTTACCATGCCAGCAATGAGCAGTTCTTC. Protein: CASYRTYHASNEQFF.

The gene calls are TRBV5-1 and TRBJ2-7; 10 nucleotides align to TRBD1. The germline V gene encodes CDR1 SGHRS and CDR2 YFSETQ. The J segment lost 3 bases and the V segment lost 0 bases, leaving 0 bases of the junction unmatched. The CDR3 consists of 14 residues. CDR3 sequence (DNA): TGCGCCAGCAGCTTGGGGACAGGGGGCTACGAGCAGTACTTC. It specifies CASSLGTGGYEQYF.

The genes are TRBV2 and TRBJ2-1; D ambiguous. Germline assignment: CDR1 SNHLY and CDR2 FYNNEI. CDR3 length: 14 residues. V shed 4 bases and J shed 0 bases, with 7 bases lying between them. CDR3 DNA: TGTGCCAGCAGTGGGGCCTTCTCCTACAATGAGCAGTTCTTC. Protein: CASSGAFSYNEQFF.

The chain uses TRBV18 and TRBJ2-1; the match to TRBD2 covers 10 bases. V lost 3 bases and J lost 7; bases outside the gene matches: 12. The length of the CDR3 is 17 residues. Per germline, CDR1 KGHSH and CDR2 LQKENI. In nucleotides, the CDR3 is TGTGCCAGCTCACCCCCAGGAGCGGGAGGGCAACTTAATGAGCAGTTCTTC. This encodes CASSPPGAGGQLNEQFF.

The rearrangement links TRBV7-3 to TRBJ2-1, with 9 bases identical to TRBD2. Germline values: CDR1 SGHTA, CDR2 FQGTGA. V shed 5 bases and J 7 bases; nucleotides not matched to a gene: 15. The CDR3 consists of 17 residues. CDR3 region: CASSDRGAGSGSNEQFF. In nucleotides, the CDR3 is TGTGCCAGCAGCGACCGCGGGGCAGGTAGCGGGAGTAATGAGCAGTTCTTC.

The chain uses TRBV29-1 and TRBJ1-2; 7 bases are shared with TRBD1. The CDR3 runs 12 residues. V was pared by 3 bases and J by 6 bases, with 4 bases of the junction left unmatched. From germline, CDR1 is SQVTM and CDR2 ANQGSEA. The CDR3 is CSVDMGTDGYTF. In DNA, the CDR3 is TGCAGCGTTGACATGGGGACAGATGGCTACACCTTC.